One and the same sample provided the 10 T cell receptor beta chains below, sequenced in a study of memory CD4+ T cells and cytomegalovirus serostatus. The repertoire was sequenced with immunoSEQ multiplex PCR; TCRdb's copy has only in-frame clones and lacks some. The table has 25,000 to 30,000 clones, about 81% seen once. Single viable CD3+CD4+CD8-CD45RO+ cells were sorted as the memory CD4+ T cells. Input material: memory CD4+ T cells from blood. These receptor sequences come from an adult in good health and CMV-seronegative.

V gene TRBV10-3 combines with J gene TRBJ2-3; 9 nucleotides match TRBD2. Germline assignment: CDR1 ENHRY and CDR2 SYGVKD. The trim removed 3 bases at V and 1 base at J, leaving 11 bases unmatched. This CDR3 has 18 amino acids. In DNA, the CDR3 is TGTGCCATCAGTGATCACGTAGGGGCTAGCGGGGGCACAGATACGCAGTATTTT. This encodes CAISDHVGASGGTDTQYF.

This clone is a singleton in its sample. The genes are TRBV19 and TRBJ1-3; 7 bases map to TRBD1. V lost 8 bases, J lost 0 bases, and 4 bases stayed unmatched. CDR3 length equals 14 residues. Germline CDR1 and CDR2: LNHDA and SQIVND (reference sequence). CDR3 residues: CASSTGVSGNTIYF. CDR3 nucleotides: TGTGCCAGTTCAACAGGGGTCTCTGGAAACACCATATATTTT.

This clone was found a few times. The J gene is TRBJ1-2, the V gene TRBV5-6; a weak D match, TRBD1 (6 bases). V was cut by 2 bases and J by 4 bases, with 15 bases left in between. This CDR3 has 15 amino acids. CDR1 is SGHDT and CDR2 is YYEEEE in the germline V gene. CDR3 DNA: TGTGCCAGCAGCTTACTTCTTGACAGGCCCTATGGCTACACCTTC. Its protein is CASSLLLDRPYGYTF. The full variable domain, in which reference TRBV5-6 and TRBJ1-2 provide the parts outside the CDR3, is DAGVTQSPTHLIKTRGQQVTLRCSPKSGHDTVSWYQQALGQGPQFIFQYYEEEERQRGNFPDRFSGHQFPNYSSELNVNALLLGDSALYLCASSLLLDRPYGYTFGSGTRLTVV.

V is TRBV5-1 and J is TRBJ2-1; possible D gene TRBD2, 5 bases. With 2 bases removed from V and 3 bases from J, the gap between germline ends came to 12 bases. The CDR3 is 15 amino acids. Germline loops: CDR1 SGHRS, CDR2 YFSETQ. CDR3 DNA: TGCGCCAGCAGCTTTAGCCCAAGCGGCTACAATGAGCAGTTCTTC. It codes for CASSFSPSGYNEQFF.

The V gene is TRBV19, the J gene TRBJ1-5; D is undetermined. The germline V and J ends were trimmed by 2 bases and 0 bases, with 8 bases remaining between them. The CDR3 extends over 15 amino acids. Germline V gives CDR1 LNHDA, CDR2 SQIVND (reference sequence). The CDR3 loop reads CASSIFGYSNQPQHF. The CDR3 bases are TGTGCCAGTAGTATATTTGGGTATAGCAATCAGCCCCAGCATTTT.

The rearrangement links TRBV20-1 to TRBJ2-5; D not certain. In germline, CDR1 is DFQATT, CDR2 SNEGSKA (reference sequence). This CDR3 has 11 residues. CDR3 sequence: CSSEYQETQYF. CDR3 nucleotide sequence: TGCAGCTCGGAGTATCAAGAGACCCAGTACTTC.

The V and J genes are TRBV5-1 and TRBJ2-2; D is unresolved. CDR3 length equals 13 residues. Germline-derived CDR1 and CDR2 are SGHRS and YFSETQ. V lost 1 base and J 3 bases, leaving 4 bases between the germline ends. CDR3 nucleotides: TGCGCCAGCAGCTTGCCGGACACCGGGGAGCTGTTTTTT. It yields the protein CASSLPDTGELFF.

The CDR3 DNA sequence: TGTGCCAGCAGCGTAGGGACTAGCGGGGGGGCCCATGAGCAGTTCTTC. Translating it yields CASSVGTSGGAHEQFF. The V and J genes are TRBV9 and TRBJ2-1, with 15 bases fitting TRBD2. The germline V gene encodes CDR1 SGDLS and CDR2 YYNGEE. There are 16 residues in the CDR3. The V segment lost 0 bases and the J segment 8 bases; nucleotides outside the gene matches: 3.

The chain recombines TRBV27 with TRBJ1-3; D call uncertain. This CDR3 is built from 15 residues. Germline V gene lookup returns CDR1 MNHEY and CDR2 SMNVEV (reference sequence). V was pared by 0 bases and J by 0 bases, with 6 bases between. This CDR3 is CASSLSWFSGNTIYF. Written as DNA, the CDR3 is TGTGCCAGCAGTTTATCGTGGTTCTCTGGAAACACCATATATTTT.

The CDR3 DNA sequence: TGTGCCAGCAGCGACTGGGTCGGGGAGACCCAGTACTTC. This translates into CASSDWVGETQYF. V gene TRBV9 combines with J gene TRBJ2-5; D call uncertain. This CDR3 contains 13 residues. Germline V gives CDR1 SGDLS, CDR2 YYNGEE. Trimming pared 3 bases from V and 5 bases from J, leaving 11 bases between.